This T cell receptor beta chain was identified during a study of cytomegalovirus exposure and HLA in healthy donors. Whole-study results and caveats: Presence/absence analyses treated sequencing depth as roughly uniform across donors.

PCR primers comprised 60 Vbeta and 13 Jbeta primers. Sequenced by immunoSEQ multiplex PCR; TCRdb stores in-frame clones only, minus some. Counted here are under 250,000 clones, approximately 79% occurring once; the ten biggest clones make up approximately 1.8%. A word on this clone: Its antigen is as yet unknown.

The V end was cut by 0 bases, the J end by 3 bases, with 9 bases between. The V gene's germline CDR1 is SGHDN and CDR2 FVKESK. The CDR3 extends over 14 amino acids. Sequenced material: PBMCs. This clonotype was obtained from a male donor in good health and CMV-seronegative. The V and J genes are TRBV14 and TRBJ2-7; D is unclear. In nucleotides, the CDR3 is TGTGCCAGCAGCCAAGACCTTCGGAGCTACGAGCAGTACTTC. This gives the protein CASSQDLRSYEQYF.